The present T cell receptor (beta chain) was sequenced within a study of beta chain features in type 1 diabetes. Overall study findings and caveats: A moderate, significant TCRB CDR3 shortening appeared in type 1 diabetes across four CD4+ subsets.

The CDR3 is made up of 14 amino acids. CDR1 SGHNT and CDR2 YYREEE come from the germline V gene (reference sequence). V was shortened by 4 bases and J by 6 bases, with 16 bases between the two germline ends. This clone was counted between two and nine times. Its specificity is unknown. The investigators reverse transcribed all of the isolated RNA, so they sequenced expressed TCRB transcripts. Reads from naive, central memory and regulatory T cell samples averaged roughly 3.8 million. Generated by immunoSEQ multiplex PCR, the TCRdb table keeps only in-frame clones and is missing some. Of 200,000 to 300,000 clones in the sample, about a tenth were seen once.

Sequenced sample: naive CD4+ T cells from blood. The sequence derives from a man aged 25-40 years with type 1 diabetes. The chain combines TRBV5-4 with TRBJ1-2; D is possibly TRBD1 (5 bases). The CDR3 sequence is CASSRAGTPNGYTF. The CDR3, as DNA: TGTGCCAGCAGCCGCGCCGGGACTCCAAATGGCTACACCTTC.